These 14 T cell receptor beta chains were all obtained from the same sample, sequenced in a study of regulatory T cells in long-lasting Graves disease. Time point here: newly diagnosed GD, antithyroid drugs for less than 3 months. RNA isolated from PBMCs was used to make the TCR library. With iRepertoire HTBI primers and Arm-PCR of CDR3 regions, TCR beta libraries were built. Each CDR3 protein is one row after TCRdb ran MiXCR on the multiplex PCR reads. This sample yields about 560,000 distinct CDR3 sequences, of which about 15% are seen a single time; around 12% belongs to the top ten. These records were also assigned to another study, of T cells in Graves' hyperthyroidism and ophthalmopathy.

The starting material was peripheral blood mononuclear cells (PBMCs), obtained at new diagnosis, from a patient treated with antithyroid drugs. Source of these receptors: a man aged 18 to 29 with Graves disease.

This clonotype was found a few times. The gene calls are TRBV28 and TRBJ2-6; D call uncertain. Germline V gene lookup returns CDR1 MDHEN and CDR2 SYDVKM. The CDR3 length is 13 residues. Trimming cost V 8 bases and J 4 bases, with 9 bases left between them. CDR3 in DNA: TGTGCCAGCCGGGCTGTAGGGGCCAACGTCCTGACTTTC. This sequence encodes CASRAVGANVLTF.

This clonotype was seen repeatedly, ten times or more. The rearrangement joins TRBV12-3 or TRBV12-4 to TRBJ2-3, with D perhaps TRBD2 (6 bases). The CDR3 extends over 18 amino acids. V was shortened by 5 bases and J by 1 base, with 22 bases between the two germline ends. CDR3 in amino acids: CASSVRRGTRGGTDTQYF. In DNA form, the CDR3 reads TGTGCCAGCAGTGTACGCCGCGGGACTCGGGGCGGCACAGATACGCAGTATTTT.

This clonotype was seen repeatedly, ten times or more. V usage is TRBV12-3 or TRBV12-4 and J usage is TRBJ2-3, with D maybe TRBD2 (5 bases). The CDR3 contains 15 residues. V shed 3 bases and J shed 1 base, with 11 bases lying between them. In DNA, the CDR3 is TGTGCCAGCAGTTTTGCTAGCACAGGCACAGATACGCAGTATTTT. Translation: CASSFASTGTDTQYF.

This clonotype turned up a few times. V usage is TRBV29-1 and J usage is TRBJ1-1, with D possibly matching TRBD1 (5 bases). The V and J ends lost 6 bases and 0 bases respectively, with 11 bases between them. Germline CDR1 SQVTM, CDR2 ANQGSEA. This CDR3 contains 13 residues. The CDR3 nucleotides are TGCAGCGTGGGACCGCAACTGAACACTGAAGCTTTCTTT. Encoded protein: CSVGPQLNTEAFF.

The CDR3 DNA is TGCGCCAGCAGCCTCTCCCCCCGGACTAGAGAGACCCAGTACTTC. The encoded protein is CASSLSPRTRETQYF. This sequence joins TRBV5-1 and TRBJ2-5, with 7 bases that match TRBD2. Trimming took 4 bases from V and 4 from J; bases not matched to a gene: 10. The V gene's germline CDR1 is SGHRS and CDR2 YFSETQ. CDR3 length: 15 amino acids.

The CDR3 region is CASVGTGGNQPQHF. Here the CDR3 DNA reads TGTGCCAGCGTGGGGACAGGGGGCAATCAGCCCCAGCATTTT. J is TRBJ1-5 and V is TRBV2; the match to TRBD1 covers 10 bases. V shed 8 bases and J 2 bases; nucleotides not matched to a gene: 3. This CDR3 contains 14 residues. Germline CDR1 reads SNHLY; CDR2 reads FYNNEI.

This clonotype has more than one count but fewer than ten. J is TRBJ1-1 and V is TRBV5-6; unclear D gene. The germline V and J ends were trimmed by 5 bases and 1 base, with 6 bases remaining between them. Germline V gives CDR1 SGHDT, CDR2 YYEEEE. CDR3 size: 12 residues. This CDR3 is CASSRANTEAFF. The CDR3 DNA follows: TGTGCCAGCAGTCGAGCGAACACTGAAGCTTTCTTT. The entire variable domain, with the rest obtained from reference TRBV5-6 and TRBJ1-1, is as follows: DAGVTQSPTHLIKTRGQQVTLRCSPKSGHDTVSWYQQALGQGPQFIFQYYEEEERQRGNFPDRFSGHQFPNYSSELNVNALLLGDSALYLCASSRANTEAFFGQGTRLTVV.

This clonotype has at least ten counts. This chain links TRBV12-3 or TRBV12-4 with TRBJ2-7; TRBD2 matches at 10 bases. J lost 1 base, V lost 7 bases, and 10 bases had no gene match. The CDR3 spans 16 residues. CDR3: CASTISGTSASYEQYF. DNA for the CDR3: TGTGCCAGCACCATTTCCGGGACTAGCGCTTCCTACGAGCAGTACTTC.

This clonotype was picked up many times. The CDR3 loop is CSARGGLAGGTDEQFF. Here the CDR3 DNA reads TGCAGTGCTAGAGGTGGACTAGCGGGAGGGACGGATGAGCAGTTCTTC. J is TRBJ2-1 and V is TRBV20-1; 15 nucleotides line up with TRBD2. Unmatched junction bases numbered 6, after V lost 1 base and J lost 8 bases. This CDR3 comprises 16 residues. Germline V CDR1 and CDR2: DFQATT, SNEGSKA (reference sequence).

This clonotype was seen many times. This rearrangement joins TRBV7-9 to TRBJ2-1; 8 nucleotides align to TRBD1. The CDR3 is 15 amino acids. The trim removed 5 bases at V and 1 base at J, leaving 4 bases unmatched. Germline V gene data show CDR1 as SEHNR and CDR2 as FQNEAQ (reference sequence). CDR3 nucleotide sequence: TGTGCCAGCAGCCTAAGGACAGGGTCCTACAATGAGCAGTTCTTC. This encodes CASSLRTGSYNEQFF.

This clonotype showed up many times. The CDR3 sequence is CASSQGLLSSYEQYF. Here the CDR3 DNA reads TGTGCCAGCAGTCAGGGACTGCTGAGCTCCTACGAGCAGTACTTC. The chain has TRBV6-1 and TRBJ2-7, with D perhaps matching TRBD2 (6 bases). V gave up 5 bases and J gave up 0 bases, with 14 bases separating them. Germline values: CDR1 MNHNS, CDR2 SASEGT. CDR3 length: 15 amino acids.

Many counts were recorded for this clonotype. This rearrangement joins TRBV12-3 or TRBV12-4 to TRBJ2-3; 7 nucleotides align to TRBD1. Unmatched junction bases numbered 9, after V lost 5 bases and J lost 4 bases. The CDR3 consists of 15 residues. The CDR3 DNA reads TGTGCCAGCAGTCTTGGACAGGAAGATTCAGATACGCAGTATTTT. Protein product: CASSLGQEDSDTQYF.

There are many counts of this clonotype. The chain carries TRBV6-2 or TRBV6-3 and TRBJ2-3, with 9 bases fitting TRBD2. The CDR3 consists of 15 residues. Germline trimming cut 8 bases from V and 6 bases from J; bases unmatched to any gene: 12. Germline CDR1 and CDR2: MNHEY and SVGEGT. The CDR3 nucleotides read TGTGCCAGCCGCAAGGGACTAGCATCAATGGATACGCAGTATTTT. Translation: CASRKGLASMDTQYF.

In its sample, this clonotype was seen many times. CDR3 protein: CASSPSSWTGRSYEQYF. The CDR3 DNA reads TGTGCCAGCAGCCCCTCGAGTTGGACTGGGAGGTCCTACGAGCAGTACTTC. The rearrangement joins TRBV7-9 to TRBJ2-7; maybe TRBD2 (6 bases). Trimming stripped 5 bases from V and 1 base from J, with 21 bases between. Per the germline V gene, CDR1 is SEHNR and CDR2 is FQNEAQ (reference sequence). The CDR3 consists of 17 residues.